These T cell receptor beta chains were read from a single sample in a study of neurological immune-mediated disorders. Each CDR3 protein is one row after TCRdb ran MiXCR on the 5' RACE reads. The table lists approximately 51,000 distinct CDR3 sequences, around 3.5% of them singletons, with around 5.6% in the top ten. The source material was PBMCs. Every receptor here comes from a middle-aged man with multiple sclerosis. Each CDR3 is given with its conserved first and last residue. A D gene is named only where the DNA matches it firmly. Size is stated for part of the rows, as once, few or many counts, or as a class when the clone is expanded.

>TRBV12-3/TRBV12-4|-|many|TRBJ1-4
CASSRRVVNEKLFF
TGTGCCAGCAGTCGACGGGTGGTTAATGAAAAACTGTTTTTT
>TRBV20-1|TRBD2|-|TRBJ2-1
CSARDLTSGGYNEQFF
TGCAGTGCTAGAGATCTCACTAGCGGGGGCTACAATGAGCAGTTCTTC
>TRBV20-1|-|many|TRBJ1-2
CSARKRFPGDGYTF
TGCAGTGCTAGGAAGCGTTTTCCCGGGGATGGCTACACCTTC
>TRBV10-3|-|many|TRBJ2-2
CAISGQLTGELFF
TGTGCCATCAGTGGACAGCTCACCGGGGAGCTGTTTTTT
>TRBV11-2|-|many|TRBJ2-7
CASSLDPDGYEQYF
TGTGCCAGCAGCTTAGATCCGGACGGCTACGAGCAGTACTTC
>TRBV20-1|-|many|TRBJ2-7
CSARGSGVVNEQYF
TGCAGTGCTAGAGGCTCGGGGGTAGTAAACGAGCAGTACTTC
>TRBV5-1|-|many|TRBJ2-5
CASSLAAGRETQYF
TGCGCCAGCAGCTTGGCGGCGGGGAGAGAGACCCAGTACTTC
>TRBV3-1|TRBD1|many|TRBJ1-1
CASSQDFTGDAFF
TGTGCCAGCAGCCAAGATTTTACAGGGGACGCTTTCTTT
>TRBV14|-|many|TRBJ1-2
CASSQFSGALSGYTF
TGTGCCAGCAGCCAATTTTCGGGGGCTTTAAGTGGCTACACCTTC
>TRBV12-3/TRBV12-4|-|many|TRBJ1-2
CASSLTIYGYTF
TGTGCCAGCAGTTTGACAATTTATGGCTACACCTTC
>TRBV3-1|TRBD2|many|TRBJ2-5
CASSLGSGGRETQYF
TGTGCCAGCAGCCTAGGCAGCGGGGGACGAGAGACCCAGTACTTC
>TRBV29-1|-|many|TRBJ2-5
CSVDKGRGQETQYF
TGCAGCGTTGATAAGGGGAGAGGACAAGAGACCCAGTACTTC
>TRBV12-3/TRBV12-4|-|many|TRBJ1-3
CASTPRAPSGNTIYF
TGTGCCAGCACTCCGCGGGCCCCCTCTGGAAACACCATATATTTT
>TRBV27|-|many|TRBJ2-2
CASSFFVGRRLPTGELFF
TGTGCCAGCAGTTTTTTTGTGGGCAGGAGACTCCCCACCGGGGAGCTGTTTTTT
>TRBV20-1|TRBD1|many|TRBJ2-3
CRPGQGTTDTQYF
TGCAGACCCGGACAGGGAACCACAGATACGCAGTATTTT
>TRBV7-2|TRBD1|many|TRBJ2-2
CASSQFGTVPGELFF
TGTGCCAGCAGCCAATTCGGGACAGTCCCCGGGGAGCTGTTTTTT
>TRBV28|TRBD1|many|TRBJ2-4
CASSRTRDRGPLAKNIQYF
TGTGCCAGCAGCCGTACCCGGGACAGGGGACCCTTAGCCAAAAACATTCAGTACTTC
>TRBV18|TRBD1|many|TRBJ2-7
CASSRDRTYEQYF
TGTGCCAGCTCACGGGACAGGACCTACGAGCAGTACTTC
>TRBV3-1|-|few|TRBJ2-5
CASSQGHQETQYF
TGTGCCAGCAGCCAAGGACACCAAGAGACCCAGTACTTC
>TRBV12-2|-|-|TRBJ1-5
CASRPGICQVQPQHF
TGTGCAAGTCGCCCAGGGATCTGTCAGGTTCAGCCCCAGCATTTT
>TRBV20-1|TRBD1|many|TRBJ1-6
CSAPPGGTANSPLHF
TGCAGTGCTCCACCAGGGGGGACGGCGAATTCACCCCTCCACTTT
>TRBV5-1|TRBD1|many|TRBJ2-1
CASSSRTGAGNEQFF
TGCGCCAGCAGCTCGCGGACAGGGGCCGGGAATGAGCAGTTCTTC
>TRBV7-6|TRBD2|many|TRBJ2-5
CASSFERGGTETQYF
TGTGCCAGCAGCTTTGAGCGGGGGGGAACGGAGACCCAGTACTTC
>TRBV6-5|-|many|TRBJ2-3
CASRPGPRGTDTQYF
TGTGCCAGCAGACCCGGTCCGAGGGGCACAGATACGCAGTATTTT
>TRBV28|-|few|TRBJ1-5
CASSLASGGGQGSHQPQNF
TGTGCCAGCAGTTTGGCGAGCGGAGGAGGTCAGGGGTCACATCAGCCCCAGAATTTT
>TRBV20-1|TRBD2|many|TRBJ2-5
CSAIAGGPRETQYF
TGCAGTGCTATAGCGGGGGGGCCCCGGGAGACCCAGTACTTC
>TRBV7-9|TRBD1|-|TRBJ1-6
CASSRQGAESPLNF
TGTGCCAGCAGTAGACAGGGGGCAGAGTCACCCCTCAACTTT
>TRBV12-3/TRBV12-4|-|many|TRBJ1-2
CASSPSAASGYTF
TGTGCCAGCAGTCCCTCGGCCGCGTCTGGCTACACCTTC
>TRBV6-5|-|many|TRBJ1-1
CASSYEPTGTEAFF
TGTGCCAGCAGTTACGAACCGACGGGAACTGAAGCTTTCTTT
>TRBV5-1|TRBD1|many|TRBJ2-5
CASSWGTEVQETQYF
TGCGCCAGCAGCTGGGGGACAGAAGTCCAAGAGACCCAGTACTTC
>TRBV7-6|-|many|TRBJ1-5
CASSLQGNNQPQHF
TGTGCCAGCAGCTTACAAGGAAATAATCAGCCCCAGCATTTT
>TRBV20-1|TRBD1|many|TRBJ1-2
CSANDRGQVGGYTF
TGCAGTGCCAACGACCGAGGACAGGTGGGGGGCTACACCTTC
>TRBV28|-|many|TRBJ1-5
CASRRTGNQPQHF
TGTGCCAGCAGAAGGACAGGCAATCAGCCCCAGCATTTT
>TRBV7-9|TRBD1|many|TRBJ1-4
CASSGQGGKLFF
TGTGCCAGCAGCGGACAGGGAGGAAAACTGTTTTTT
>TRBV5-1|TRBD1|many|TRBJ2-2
CASSLDGTGPTGELFF
TGCGCCAGCAGCTTGGATGGGACAGGCCCCACCGGGGAGCTGTTTTTT
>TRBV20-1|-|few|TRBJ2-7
CSARDGGLVGQYF
TGCAGTGCTAGAGATGGGGGGTTGGTCGGGCAGTACTTC
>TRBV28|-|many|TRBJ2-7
CASEGASEQYF
TGTGCCTCCGAAGGGGCCTCCGAGCAGTACTTC
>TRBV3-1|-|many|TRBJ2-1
CASSRQEYNEQFF
TGTGCCAGCAGCCGACAGGAGTACAATGAGCAGTTCTTC
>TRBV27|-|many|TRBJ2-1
CASSLFGRNSYNEQFF
TGTGCCAGCAGTTTATTTGGCAGGAACTCCTACAATGAGCAGTTCTTC
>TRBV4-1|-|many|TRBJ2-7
CASSQDLSGSSYEQYF
TGCGCCAGCAGCCAAGATCTGTCGGGATCTTCCTACGAGCAGTACTTC
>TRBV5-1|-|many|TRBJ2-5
CASSLAGERLAQYF
TGCGCCAGCAGCTTGGCCGGAGAGAGACTAGCCCAGTACTTC
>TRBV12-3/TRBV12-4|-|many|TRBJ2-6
CASSYRDSGANVLTF
TGTGCCAGCAGTTACAGAGACTCTGGGGCCAACGTCCTGACTTTC
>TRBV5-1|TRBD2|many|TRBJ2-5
CASSTTSGGPWETQYF
TGCGCCAGCAGCACGACTAGCGGGGGTCCTTGGGAGACCCAGTACTTC